This TCR beta chain was observed in a study of Graves' ophthalmopathy and Graves' hyperthyroidism. Study findings and constraints: Blood contained most expanded thyroid clonotypes exceeding 0.001 frequency.

Germline V lookup: CDR1 GTSNPN, CDR2 SVGIG (reference sequence). The CDR3 runs to 12 residues. Trimming took off 1 base at V and 2 bases at J, with 5 bases between the two ends. In this sample, this clonotype turned up many times. Its target is not known. RNA served as the template for amplifying TCR beta CDR3 regions. First-round RT-PCR with HTBI primers preceded a second-round multiplex PCR. Using its own MiXCR run on the multiplex PCR reads, TCRdb lists one record per CDR3 protein. Of 350,000 to 450,000 distinct CDR3 sequences in the sample, 15% to 20% were seen once. Sequenced: peripheral blood. J is TRBJ1-1 and V is TRBV30; D gene uncertain. The receptor's source is a woman under 30 with Graves' ophthalmopathy. CDR3 nucleotide sequence: TGTGCCTGGAGTGAGGGTAACACTGAAGCTTTCTTT. This encodes CAWSEGNTEAFF.